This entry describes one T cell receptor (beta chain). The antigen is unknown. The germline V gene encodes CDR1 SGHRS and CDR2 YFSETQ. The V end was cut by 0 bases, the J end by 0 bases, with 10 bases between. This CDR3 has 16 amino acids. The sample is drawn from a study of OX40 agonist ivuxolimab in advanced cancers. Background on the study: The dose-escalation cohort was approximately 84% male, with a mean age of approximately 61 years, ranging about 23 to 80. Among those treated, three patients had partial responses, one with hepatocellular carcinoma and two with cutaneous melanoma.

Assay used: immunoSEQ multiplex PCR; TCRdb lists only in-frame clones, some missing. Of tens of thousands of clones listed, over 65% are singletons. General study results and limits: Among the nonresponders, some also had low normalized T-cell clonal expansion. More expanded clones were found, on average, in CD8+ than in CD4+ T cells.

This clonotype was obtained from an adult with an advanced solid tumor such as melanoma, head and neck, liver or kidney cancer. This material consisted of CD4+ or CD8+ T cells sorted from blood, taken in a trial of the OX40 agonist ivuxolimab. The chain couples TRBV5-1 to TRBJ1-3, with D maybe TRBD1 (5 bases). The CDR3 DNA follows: TGCGCCAGCAGCTTGGGACAGACCAGCTCTGGAAACACCATATATTTT. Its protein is CASSLGQTSSGNTIYF.